Below, 25 T cell receptor beta chains from the same sample are listed, as sequenced in a study of regulatory T cells in long-lasting Graves disease (TCRdb year 2021). Library construction relied on multiplex PCR. Instrument used: Illumina HiSeq 4000. CDR3 regions were amplified by Arm-PCR with iRepertoire HTBI primers to construct TCR beta libraries. The public reads were reprocessed in TCRdb via fastp at Q25 and MiXCR, keeping in-frame beta chains. CDR3 protein sequences are deduplicated, and each keeps its most common genes and DNA. The sample profile shows roughly 350,000 distinct CDR3 sequences; around 15% of them were found once. Of the sample, about 19% is held by the ten largest clones. The time point tag for this specimen amounts to: newly diagnosed GD, antithyroid drugs for less than 3 months. RNA was extracted from PBMCs in TRIzol for both TCR sequencing and RNA sequencing. The sample was also reused in another study, on T cells in Graves' hyperthyroidism and ophthalmopathy.

The source material was peripheral blood mononuclear cells (PBMCs), sampled at new diagnosis, from a patient treated with antithyroid drugs. The receptors were gathered from a young woman with Graves disease. Donor details come from another sample of the same person, matched by shared clones.

This clonotype was recorded a few times. The rearrangement links TRBV9 to TRBJ2-2, with D possibly called TRBD1 or TRBD2 (6 bases each). Deletions cut 4 bases from V and 10 bases from J, with 11 bases between. Germline-derived CDR1 and CDR2 are SGDLS and YYNGEE. The length of the CDR3 is 12 residues. The CDR3 nucleotides read TGTGCCAGCAGCCCCCCGGGGGCGGAGCTGTTTTTT. It translates to CASSPPGAELFF.

This clonotype was observed a few times. This CDR3 reads CASSYSKVGSSYNEQFF. CDR3 bases: TGTGCCAGCAGTTACTCTAAAGTAGGGAGCTCCTACAATGAGCAGTTCTTC. The genes are TRBV6-2 or TRBV6-3 and TRBJ2-1; a weak D match, TRBD2 (5 bases). V lost 0 bases to trimming and J lost 0 bases, with 12 bases between them. The CDR3 totals 17 residues. CDR1 and CDR2 from the germline V gene are MNHEY and SVGEGT.

In regard to this clonotype: Since a much larger clone is just one base distant, this may be a read error. The DNA of the CDR3 is TGTGCCAGCAGTCCCGGGAGTAGGTGGGGCCGTGAGCAGTTCTTC. It is translated as CASSPGSRWGREQFF. The rearrangement links TRBV7-9 to TRBJ2-1, with D perhaps matching TRBD2 (6 bases). Trimming pared 6 bases from V and 9 bases from J, leaving 21 bases between. This CDR3 has 15 amino acids. Germline CDR1 SEHNR, CDR2 FQNEAQ (reference sequence). Combining the CDR3 with reference TRBV7-9 and TRBJ2-1 gives the whole variable domain DTGVSQNPRHKITKRGQNVTFRCDPISEHNRLYWYRQTLGQGPEFLTYFQNEAQLEKSRLLSDRFSAERPKGSFSTLEIQRTEQGDSAMYLCASSPGSRWGREQFFGPGTRLTVL.

This clonotype was picked up many times. The gene calls are TRBV11-2 and TRBJ2-7; D may be TRBD1 or TRBD2 (6 bases each). The CDR3 is made up of 19 amino acids. V dropped 0 bases and J dropped 1 base, with 22 bases sitting between them. Germline CDR1 reads SGHAT; CDR2 reads FQNNGV. DNA for the CDR3: TGTGCCAGCAGCTTAGAGCCGGTGTGGCCGGGGGCGCGATCCTACGAGCAGTACTTC. Its translation is CASSLEPVWPGARSYEQYF.

This clonotype was counted ten times or more. The chain uses TRBV30 and TRBJ1-6; D remains ambiguous. V lost 0 bases, J lost 5 bases, and 11 bases lay in between. This CDR3 has 15 residues. CDR1 and CDR2 from the germline V gene are GTSNPN and SVGIG (reference sequence). The chain's CDR3 is CAWSVAGIDNSPLHF. The CDR3 nucleotides read TGTGCCTGGAGTGTTGCGGGTATCGATAATTCACCCCTCCACTTT.

J is TRBJ2-7 and V is TRBV2; 8 positions match TRBD1. The CDR3 sequence is 18 residues long. Trimming took 2 bases from V and 1 from J; bases not matched to a gene: 13. Germline CDR1 reads SNHLY; CDR2 reads FYNNEI. CDR3 sequence: CASSESGRGRGDSYEQYF. The DNA of the CDR3 is TGTGCCAGCAGTGAATCGGGCAGGGGGCGCGGGGATTCCTACGAGCAGTACTTC.

This clonotype appeared many times. V gene TRBV27 combines with J gene TRBJ2-7, with 12 nucleotides matching TRBD2. CDR1 and CDR2 from the germline V gene are MNHEY and SMNVEV (reference sequence). The CDR3 is made up of 17 amino acids. The J segment lost 2 bases and the V segment lost 2 bases, leaving 7 bases of the junction unmatched. The CDR3 spells CASSLVTSGGATYEQYF. For the CDR3, the DNA is TGTGCCAGCAGTTTAGTGACTAGCGGGGGAGCTACCTACGAGCAGTACTTC.

This clonotype has at least ten counts. The V call is TRBV30, the J call TRBJ1-2; maybe TRBD1 (5 bases). From germline, CDR1 is GTSNPN and CDR2 SVGIG (reference sequence). The CDR3 sequence is 11 residues long. V lost 5 bases to trimming and J lost 7 bases, with 11 bases between them. The CDR3 DNA reads TGTGCCTGGTCGGGGGGTGGTGGCTACACCTTC. This codes for CAWSGGGGYTF.

Ten or more counts support this clonotype. The chain combines TRBV2 with TRBJ2-1; 10 bases line up with TRBD2. Germline trimming cut 6 bases from V and 3 bases from J; bases unmatched to any gene: 5. The CDR3 consists of 15 residues. Germline V gene lookup returns CDR1 SNHLY and CDR2 FYNNEI. CDR3 region: CASRTTSGNYNEQFF. The DNA for the CDR3 is TGTGCCAGCAGGACAACTAGCGGGAACTACAATGAGCAGTTCTTC. The full variable domain, with the rest looked up from reference TRBV2 and TRBJ2-1, is EPEVTQTPSHQVTQMGQEVILRCVPISNHLYFYWYRQILGQKVEFLVSFYNNEISEKSEIFDDQFSVERPDGSNFTLKIRSTKLEDSAMYFCASRTTSGNYNEQFFGPGTRLTVL.

This clonotype was seen at least ten times. The rearrangement uses TRBV7-9 and TRBJ2-1, with 10 nucleotides matching TRBD2. CDR3 length equals 15 residues. V dropped 5 bases and J dropped 4; count of bases not matched to a gene: 5. Germline lookup yields CDR1 SEHNR and CDR2 FQNEAQ (reference sequence). CDR3 loop: CASSHGLAEYNEQFF. CDR3 DNA: TGTGCCAGCAGCCACGGACTAGCGGAGTACAATGAGCAGTTCTTC.

As for this clonotype: A much larger clone lies a single base off, so this may be a read error. The chain carries TRBV11-2 and TRBJ1-5, with no clear D. Germline V lookup: CDR1 SGHAT, CDR2 FQNNGV. This CDR3 region has 13 residues. The CDR3 sequence: CVSSLDPGQPQHF. The CDR3 DNA sequence: TGTGTCAGCAGCTTAGATCCAGGTCAGCCCCAGCATTTT.

This clonotype was counted only a few times. The CDR3 bases are TGCAGCGTTGAGGTTGGGGCCAACACTGAAGCTTTCTTT. Its translation is CSVEVGANTEAFF. The rearrangement joins TRBV29-1 to TRBJ1-1; D is perhaps TRBD1 (5 bases). This CDR3 has 13 amino acids. CDR1 and CDR2 from the germline V gene are SQVTM and ANQGSEA. The germline V and J ends were trimmed by 3 bases and 2 bases, with 10 bases remaining between them.

Many counts were recorded for this clonotype. The chain is built from TRBV12-3 or TRBV12-4 and TRBJ2-5; D uncertain. The CDR3 length is 14 residues. Trimming removed 5 bases at V and 4 bases at J, with 14 bases between. In DNA form, the CDR3 reads TGTGCCAGCAGTACCGCCTGGTCCCCAGAGACCCAGTACTTC. Translating gives CASSTAWSPETQYF.

The sample holds many counts of this clonotype. The chain uses TRBV14 and TRBJ1-6; TRBD1 agrees at 10 bases. The germline V gene has CDR1 SGHDN and CDR2 FVKESK. The CDR3 sequence is 14 residues long. V gave up 5 bases and J gave up 7 bases; unmatched junction bases: 2. The chain's CDR3 is CASSWDRGNSPLHF. CDR3 coding DNA: TGTGCCAGCAGCTGGGACAGGGGCAATTCACCCCTCCACTTT. Based on the CDR3 plus reference TRBV14 and TRBJ1-6, the full variable domain is EAGVTQFPSHSVIEKGQTVTLRCDPISGHDNLYWYRRVMGKEIKFLLHFVKESKQDESGMPNNRFLAERTGGTYSTLKVQPAELEDSGVYFCASSWDRGNSPLHFGNGTRLTVT.

This clonotype was picked up many times. The germline gene is not matched at one end of the junction; a read error may be the cause. The V call is TRBV11-2, the J call TRBJ2-7, with 7 bases fitting TRBD1. CDR3 length: 14 residues. The germline V gene encodes CDR1 SGHAT and CDR2 FQNNGV. The CDR3 coding sequence is TGTACCAGCAGCTTGGGGACAGTAGCCTACGAGCAGTACTTC. Protein: CTSSLGTVAYEQYF.

The chain couples TRBV12-3 or TRBV12-4 to TRBJ1-3, with D unclear. The CDR3 is 15 residues long. Trimming left V 0 bases short and J 0 bases short, with 6 bases between. The chain's CDR3 is CASSLAHISGNTIYF. DNA of the CDR3: TGTGCCAGCAGTTTAGCTCATATCTCTGGAAACACCATATATTTT.

The genes are TRBV19 and TRBJ1-1; D uncertain. Germline V gene lookup returns CDR1 LNHDA and CDR2 SQIVND (reference sequence). V was pared by 5 bases and J by 1 base, with 17 bases between. CDR3 length: 16 amino acids. Here the CDR3 reads CASSLLSGSGNTEAFF. The CDR3, as DNA: TGTGCCAGTAGTCTCCTCTCGGGGAGCGGGAACACTGAAGCTTTCTTT. The full variable domain, in which reference TRBV19 and TRBJ1-1 provide the parts outside the CDR3, is DGGITQSPKYLFRKEGQNVTLSCEQNLNHDAMYWYRQDPGQGLRLIYYSQIVNDFQKGDIAEGYSVSREKKESFPLTVTSAQKNPTAFYLCASSLLSGSGNTEAFFGQGTRLTVV.

This clonotype was seen a handful of times. The chain carries TRBV27 and TRBJ2-3, with no clear D. The CDR3 runs 14 residues. Trimming left V 7 bases short and J 0 bases short, with 11 bases between. The V gene's germline CDR1 is MNHEY and CDR2 SMNVEV (reference sequence). The CDR3 DNA is TGTGCCAGCAACGAACTCCGTAGCACAGATACGCAGTATTTT. This translates into CASNELRSTDTQYF.

The sample holds many counts of this clonotype. The chain carries TRBV28 and TRBJ2-6; possible D gene TRBD2, 5 bases. There are 15 residues in the CDR3. Deletions cut 8 bases from V and 0 bases from J, with 11 bases between. CDR1 MDHEN and CDR2 SYDVKM come from the germline V gene. The CDR3 nucleotides are TGTGCCAGCGTCATGGGGAGCTCTGGGGCCAACGTCCTGACTTTC. Translation: CASVMGSSGANVLTF.

Points on this clonotype: A much larger clone differs by one base, so this may be a read error. The rearrangement uses TRBV28 and TRBJ2-5; no reliable D call. Germline V gene lookup returns CDR1 MDHEN and CDR2 SYDVKM. Trimming cost V 1 base and J 4 bases, with 16 bases left between them. The CDR3 extends over 16 amino acids. The CDR3 DNA reads as TGTGCCAGCAGTTTATTAGGGTACCGGCTTCGAGAGACCCAGTACTTC. Translation: CASSLLGYRLRETQYF.

This clonotype was counted at least ten times. This chain joins TRBV29-1 and TRBJ2-1; 8 positions match TRBD2. Per the germline V gene, CDR1 is SQVTM and CDR2 is ANQGSEA. The CDR3 totals 11 residues. V gave up 5 bases and J gave up 15 bases; unmatched junction bases: 9. CDR3 region: CSVLTGLEWFF. CDR3 nucleotides: TGCAGCGTTCTGACGGGACTAGAGTGGTTCTTC.

This clonotype was picked up many times. The chain employs TRBV11-1 and TRBJ1-6, with a weak D call TRBD1 (6 bases). This CDR3 comprises 15 residues. Germline CDR1 SGHAT, CDR2 FQDESV (reference sequence). The V and J ends lost 7 bases and 10 bases respectively, with 20 bases between them. The CDR3 coding sequence is TGTGCCAGCAAGCCTCTTGGGGGGCCAAGGTCACCCCTCCACTTT. Amino acids: CASKPLGGPRSPLHF. The full variable domain, its missing parts supplied by reference TRBV11-1 and TRBJ1-6, is EAEVAQSPRYKITEKSQAVAFWCDPISGHATLYWYRQILGQGPELLVQFQDESVVDDSQLPKDRFSAERLKGVDSTLKIQPAELGDSAMYLCASKPLGGPRSPLHFGNGTRLTVT.

This clonotype showed up many times. The V and J genes are TRBV6-1 and TRBJ2-1; no clear D. This CDR3 region has 14 residues. Trimming removed 6 bases from V and 3 bases from J, with 12 bases in between. Germline V gene sequence: CDR1 MNHNS, CDR2 SASEGT. For the CDR3, the DNA is TGTGCCAGCAGCGACGGCTACGACTACAATGAGCAGTTCTTC. This translates into CASSDGYDYNEQFF.

In this sample, this clonotype turned up many times. The rearrangement uses TRBV6-2 or TRBV6-3 and TRBJ1-6; no clear D gene. Trimming took off 2 bases at V and 7 bases at J, with 9 bases between the two ends. Per the germline V gene, CDR1 is MNHEY and CDR2 is SVGEGT. The CDR3 is 14 residues long. Written as DNA, the CDR3 is TGTGCCAGCAGTTACAGGGCAACGAATTCACCCCTCCACTTT. Protein product: CASSYRATNSPLHF.

CDR3 region: CASSPYGNEQYF. In DNA, the CDR3 is TGTGCCAGCAGCCCCTATGGTAACGAGCAGTACTTC. This chain joins TRBV28 and TRBJ2-3; D is unresolved. The better agreement between TRBJ2-7 and the DNA end casts doubt on the J call. The CDR3 runs to 12 residues. Germline V CDR1 and CDR2: MDHEN, SYDVKM.